The 30 T cell receptor beta chains listed next were all sequenced from one sample in a study of blood T cell repertoires in COVID-19. TCRdb's table, derived via immunoSEQ multiplex PCR, lists solely in-frame clones and lacks some. Among about 190,000 clones, less than 90% were seen once, and the ten largest hold approximately 1%. Input material: peripheral blood. All receptors come from a man aged 25 to 45 with acute or convalescent COVID-19.

Regarding this clone: Other DNA variants within this sample encode the same CDR3. V is TRBV7-3 and J is TRBJ1-5; 7 nucleotides align to TRBD1. Per germline, CDR1 SGHTA and CDR2 FQGTGA. The CDR3 spans 13 residues. The ends lost 2 bases at V and 6 bases at J; junction bases unmatched: 1. The CDR3 DNA sequence: TGTGCCAGCAGCTTAGACAGGGCTCAGCCCCAGCATTTT. This codes for CASSLDRAQPQHF.

This sequence joins TRBV11-1 and TRBJ2-5; no clear D. V was cut by 5 bases and J by 2 bases, with 3 bases left in between. CDR3 length equals 11 residues. In germline, CDR1 is SGHAT, CDR2 FQDESV (reference sequence). The CDR3: CASSRQETQYF. The DNA for the CDR3 is TGTGCCAGCAGCCGTCAAGAGACCCAGTACTTC.

The chain couples TRBV6-5 to TRBJ1-2; a weak D match, TRBD1 (6 bases). From germline, CDR1 is MNHEY and CDR2 SVGAGI. Deletions cut 4 bases from V and 4 bases from J, with 10 bases between. The CDR3 contains 13 residues. As DNA, the CDR3 is TGTGCCAGCAGTTCACAGGGTACCTATGGCTACACCTTC. It translates to CASSSQGTYGYTF.

The V gene is TRBV27, the J gene TRBJ1-2; no clear D gene. V lost 3 bases to trimming and J lost 2 bases, with 7 bases between them. In germline, CDR1 is MNHEY, CDR2 SMNVEV (reference sequence). CDR3 length: 13 amino acids. The CDR3 here is CASSFGGNYGYTF. The CDR3 nucleotides read TGTGCCAGCAGTTTCGGCGGGAACTATGGCTACACCTTC.

The genes are TRBV28 and TRBJ1-5; D not resolved. Trimming removed 5 bases from V and 6 bases from J, with 8 bases in between. The germline V gene encodes CDR1 MDHEN and CDR2 SYDVKM. CDR3 length equals 12 residues. The CDR3 bases are TGTGCCAGCAGTCTTCTCGGTCAGCCCCAGCATTTT. Its protein is CASSLLGQPQHF.

This clone turned up a few times. The gene calls are TRBV29-1 and TRBJ1-3; D not certain. With 6 bases removed from V and 4 bases from J, the gap between germline ends came to 13 bases. The CDR3 loop spans 13 amino acids. Germline CDR1 SQVTM, CDR2 ANQGSEA. This CDR3 reads CSVTLVQGNTIYF. Written as DNA, the CDR3 is TGCAGCGTGACCTTGGTACAGGGAAACACCATATATTTT.

The chain recombines TRBV30 with TRBJ1-6; D not certain. Germline lookup yields CDR1 GTSNPN and CDR2 SVGIG (reference sequence). The CDR3 covers 15 residues. V was pared by 0 bases and J by 7 bases, with 13 bases between. In DNA form, the CDR3 reads TGTGCCTGGAGTGTATCCGGACTTACAAATTCACCCCTCCACTTT. It codes for CAWSVSGLTNSPLHF.

The gene calls are TRBV10-3 and TRBJ1-6, with D uncertain. Between the trimmed V and J ends, which lost 0 bases and 10 bases, there was a span of 13 bases. CDR1 and CDR2 from the germline V gene are ENHRY and SYGVKD. The CDR3 totals 15 residues. CDR3 sequence reads: CAISESSREKSPLHF. The CDR3 DNA reads TGTGCCATCAGTGAGTCGTCGCGGGAGAAATCACCCCTCCACTTT.

The rearrangement uses TRBV6-5 and TRBJ1-5, with D perhaps matching TRBD1 (5 bases). The CDR3 is 14 residues long. CDR1 is MNHEY, CDR2 SVGAGI, per germline. V lost 4 bases to trimming and J lost 0 bases, with 7 bases between them. CDR3 sequence: CASSLTVSNQPQHF. CDR3 nucleotides: TGTGCCAGCAGTTTGACAGTTAGCAATCAGCCCCAGCATTTT.

V usage is TRBV19 and J usage is TRBJ2-1, with 7 bases aligning to TRBD2. The germline V gene has CDR1 LNHDA and CDR2 SQIVND (reference sequence). With V trimmed by 6 bases and J by 6 bases, 5 bases remained unmatched. CDR3 length: 13 residues. CDR3 sequence: CASRRDYFNEQFF. CDR3 coding DNA: TGTGCCAGTAGAAGGGACTATTTCAATGAGCAGTTCTTC.

The chain uses TRBV5-1 and TRBJ2-7, with D unclear. Germline V gene sequence: CDR1 SGHRS, CDR2 YFSETQ. The CDR3 is made up of 14 amino acids. V was cut by 2 bases and J by 2 bases, with 11 bases left in between. CDR3 sequence (DNA): TGCGCCAGCAGCTTTGATTCGACAACCTACGAGCAGTACTTC. This gives the protein CASSFDSTTYEQYF. Complete variable domain (other parts from reference TRBV5-1 and TRBJ2-7): KAGVTQTPRYLIKTRGQQVTLSCSPISGHRSVSWYQQTPGQGLQFLFEYFSETQRNKGNFPGRFSGRQFSNSRSEMNVSTLELGDSALYLCASSFDSTTYEQYFGPGTRLTVT.

The chain links TRBV27 to TRBJ2-7, with a possible D match to TRBD1 (5 bases). CDR1 is MNHEY and CDR2 is SMNVEV in the germline V gene (reference sequence). This CDR3 has 15 amino acids. The V and J ends lost 2 bases and 3 bases respectively, with 14 bases between them. The CDR3 region has the DNA TGTGCCAGCAGTTTACGAGGCGGACACCACTACGAGCAGTACTTC. Protein sequence: CASSLRGGHHYEQYF.

The chain couples TRBV7-9 to TRBJ1-2; D unclear. This CDR3 is 11 amino acids long. Germline V gives CDR1 SEHNR, CDR2 FQNEAQ (reference sequence). Trimming cost V 4 bases and J 6 bases, with 6 bases left between them. The CDR3 nucleotides read TGTGCCAGCAGCTCCCGTAATGGCTACACCTTC. It specifies CASSSRNGYTF.

V usage is TRBV7-6 and J usage is TRBJ2-2; D call uncertain. This CDR3 has 17 amino acids. Looked up from germline, CDR1 is SGHVS and CDR2 is FNYEAQ. Trimming took 3 bases from V and 2 from J, leaving 16 bases between them. This chain's CDR3 is CASSFKWVRQNTGELFF. In DNA form, the CDR3 reads TGTGCCAGCAGCTTTAAGTGGGTCAGACAAAACACCGGGGAGCTGTTTTTT.

The rearrangement links TRBV5-8 to TRBJ2-7; TRBD2 agrees at 7 bases. Germline trimming cut 0 bases from V and 4 bases from J; bases unmatched to any gene: 7. The CDR3 consists of 15 residues. Per germline, CDR1 SGHTS and CDR2 YDEGEE. CDR3 sequence (DNA): TGTGCCAGCAGCTTGGGATCGAGCGGGGTTTACGAGCAGTACTTC. Translating gives CASSLGSSGVYEQYF.

This chain uses TRBV6-1 with TRBJ2-6; TRBD1 matches 7 bases. V lost 2 bases, J lost 0 bases, and 4 bases stayed unmatched. CDR1 and CDR2 from the germline V gene are MNHNS and SASEGT. This CDR3 is 17 amino acids long. CDR3 in amino acids: CASSEKGAGSGANVLTF. The DNA of the CDR3 is TGTGCCAGCAGTGAAAAGGGGGCTGGCTCTGGGGCCAACGTCCTGACTTTC.

This clone has just a few counts. The chain couples TRBV3-1 (or the pseudogene TRBV3-2) to TRBJ2-5, with D unclear. The CDR3 contains 14 residues. Germline values: CDR1 LGHDT, CDR2 YNNKEL (reference sequence). The V gene lost 1 base and the J gene lost 1 base, with 7 bases spanning the gap. CDR3 DNA sequence: TGTGCCAGCAGCCAAGGAATCAGCCAAGAGACCCAGTACTTC. Its translation is CASSQGISQETQYF.

The V gene is TRBV24-1, the J gene TRBJ1-3; 10 nucleotides line up with TRBD1. The V gene end was trimmed by 9 bases and the J gene end by 1 base; junction bases not matched to a gene: 2. Germline lookup yields CDR1 KGHDR and CDR2 SFDVKD. The CDR3 is 14 residues long. The CDR3 bases are TGTGCCACCGCGGACAGGGGGTCTGGAAACACCATATATTTT. This translates into CATADRGSGNTIYF.

The J gene is TRBJ2-5, the V gene TRBV7-3; weak D call: TRBD1 (5 bases). The CDR3 loop spans 15 amino acids. CDR1 is SGHTA and CDR2 is FQGTGA in the germline V gene. The ends were cut back, 2 bases at V and 2 bases at J, with 12 bases in the middle. CDR3 DNA sequence: TGTGCCAGCAGCTTATTTAATGGGGCACAAGAGACCCAGTACTTC. Protein: CASSLFNGAQETQYF.

The chain recombines TRBV4-2 with TRBJ1-4; a possible D gene is TRBD1 (6 bases). The germline CDR1 and CDR2 sequences are LGHNA and YNFKEQ. This CDR3 is built from 17 residues. Trimming removed 1 base from V and 12 bases from J, with 24 bases in between. In DNA form, the CDR3 reads TGTGCCAGCAGCCAAGTACCCGTTAGGGGGGGAAAGGGTGAACTGTTTTTT. Encoded protein: CASSQVPVRGGKGELFF.

The J gene is TRBJ2-3, the V gene TRBV7-9, with TRBD2 matching over 13 bases. Germline V gives CDR1 SEHNR, CDR2 FQNEAQ (reference sequence). The CDR3 consists of 18 residues. V gave up 5 bases and J gave up 3 bases; unmatched junction bases: 11. In DNA form, the CDR3 reads TGTGCCAGCAGCCCCCAAAAAAGGACTAGCGGGGGTACAGATACGCAGTATTTT. Its translation: CASSPQKRTSGGTDTQYF. The variable domain in full, completed from reference TRBV7-9 and TRBJ2-3, reads DTGVSQNPRHKITKRGQNVTFRCDPISEHNRLYWYRQTLGQGPEFLTYFQNEAQLEKSRLLSDRFSAERPKGSFSTLEIQRTEQGDSAMYLCASSPQKRTSGGTDTQYFGPGTRLTVL.

The genes are TRBV29-1 and TRBJ1-2; D gene unclear. The V gene's germline CDR1 is SQVTM and CDR2 ANQGSEA. CDR3 length: 14 amino acids. Trimming took 6 bases from V and 13 from J, leaving 27 bases between them. The CDR3 nucleotides read TGCAGCGTCCAGATAGGGCGGTTAAGCCTCGAGGGCACCTTC. Translation gives CSVQIGRLSLEGTF.

The chain has TRBV18 and TRBJ1-2, with TRBD1 identical over 8 bases. There are 16 residues in the CDR3. Germline V gene lookup returns CDR1 KGHSH and CDR2 LQKENI. Unmatched junction bases numbered 8, after V lost 3 bases and J lost 2 bases. In DNA, the CDR3 is TGTGCCAGCTCACCCGGCCCCGGACAGGGAAACTATGGCTACACCTTC. Its translation: CASSPGPGQGNYGYTF.

In DNA form, the CDR3 reads TGTGCCAGCAGCCAAGATATTCGGTACGGGGAGCTGTTTTTT. It codes for CASSQDIRYGELFF. The gene calls are TRBV14 and TRBJ2-2; D is unclear. The germline V gene has CDR1 SGHDN and CDR2 FVKESK. V lost 0 bases and J lost 7, with 9 bases in between. The CDR3 is 14 residues long.

V and J are TRBV29-1 and TRBJ2-1; D is ambiguous. CDR3 length: 12 residues. Between the trimmed V and J ends, which lost 4 bases and 9 bases, there was a span of 13 bases. Germline V gene lookup returns CDR1 SQVTM and CDR2 ANQGSEA. In DNA, the CDR3 is TGCAGCGTTGTGTGCCCTTCGCGTGAGCAGTTCTTC. Translated, it gives CSVVCPSREQFF.

This CDR3 is CASSLGQGYNNEQFF. CDR3 coding DNA: TGCGCCAGCAGCTTGGGGCAGGGTTATAACAATGAGCAGTTCTTC. The V and J genes are TRBV5-1 and TRBJ2-1; perhaps TRBD1 as D (5 bases). The CDR3 spans 15 residues. Per germline, CDR1 SGHRS and CDR2 YFSETQ. V was trimmed by 0 bases and J by 5 bases, leaving 12 bases between them.

A remark on this clone: The sample holds other DNA sequences that translate to the same CDR3. The chain carries TRBV6-5 and TRBJ2-3, with TRBD2 matching over 12 bases. There are 15 residues in the CDR3. V trimming: 6 bases; J trimming: 1 base; junction bases outside the gene matches: 2. Germline values: CDR1 MNHEY, CDR2 SVGAGI. The CDR3 protein is CASRRLAGGTDTQYF. In nucleotides, the CDR3 is TGTGCCAGCAGAAGACTAGCGGGAGGCACAGATACGCAGTATTTT.

This clone was seen once. The genes are TRBV14 and TRBJ2-2; no clear D. CDR3 length: 14 amino acids. Trimming stripped 4 bases from V and 1 base from J, with 7 bases between. Germline V gene sequence: CDR1 SGHDN, CDR2 FVKESK. The chain's CDR3 is CASSLYRNTGELFF. In nucleotides, the CDR3 is TGTGCCAGCAGCCTTTACAGGAACACCGGGGAGCTGTTTTTT.

The sample holds one count of this clone. This chain uses TRBV18 with TRBJ1-4, with D uncertain. This CDR3 spans 17 amino acids. The V and J ends lost 2 bases and 3 bases respectively, with 16 bases between them. Germline V gives CDR1 KGHSH, CDR2 LQKENI. The CDR3 loop reads CASSPSLGGSANEKLFF. The CDR3 region has the DNA TGTGCCAGCTCACCATCTTTGGGAGGATCGGCTAATGAAAAACTGTTTTTT.

The genes are TRBV19 and TRBJ1-2, with TRBD1 as a possible D gene (5 bases). CDR1 and CDR2 from the germline V gene are LNHDA and SQIVND (reference sequence). This CDR3 region has 14 residues. Trimming took 2 bases from V and 4 from J, leaving 11 bases between them. The CDR3 coding sequence is TGTGCCAGTAGTATACAGGGCCGAAGCTATGGCTACACCTTC. Translation gives CASSIQGRSYGYTF.